This TCR beta chain was found in a study of Ad26.COV2.S vaccination and SARS-CoV-2 variants. Background on the study: The study gave Ad26.COV2.S intramuscularly, once or twice 56 days apart. Whole-study results and caveats: Non-spike TCR breadth was similar in vaccine and placebo recipients.

This table comes from immunoSEQ multiplex PCR, and its TCRdb copy is limited to in-frame clones, with some not included. The repertoire has over 400,000 clones, 90% of them found once; the top ten carry approximately 4.3%. The CDR3 length is 16 residues. Germline loops: CDR1 GTSNPN, CDR2 SVGIG (reference sequence). After removal of 3 bases from V and 6 bases from J, the junction contained 15 bases not matched to a gene. Treatment given: 19 received Ad26.COV2.S at low or high dose, single or two shots; roughly five received placebo; per-sample allocation not given. After the first vaccine or placebo injection, samples were drawn on day 63. SARS-CoV-2 spike from the Wuhan strain was encoded by the vaccine, an Ad26 vector. Comment on this clone: Its target is unknown.

The chain is built from TRBV30 and TRBJ2-3; 7 bases line up with TRBD2. This clonotype was sampled from a person between 18 and 60 years old who received the Ad26.COV2.S COVID-19 vaccine or a placebo. The material was peripheral blood, obtained in a trial of Ad26.COV2.S vaccine versus placebo. DNA of the CDR3: TGTGCCTGGAGGTCTAAGACTAGCACGGCGAAGGATACGCAGTATTTT. It is translated as CAWRSKTSTAKDTQYF. Filled out from reference TRBV30 and TRBJ2-3, the complete variable domain reads SQTIHQWPATLVQPVGSPLSLECTVEGTSNPNLYWYRQAAGRGLQLLFYSVGIGQISSEVPQNLSASRPQDRQFILSSKKLLLSDSGFYLCAWRSKTSTAKDTQYFGPGTRLTVL.